This T cell receptor (beta chain) was documented in a study of T cell responses to AZD1222 COVID-19 vaccine. Study-level findings and limits: In all cases, repertoires were sampled only after the peak T cell response. White British ancestry dominated among donors, who included more females, and clonal diversity was possibly underestimated. Seropositivity was recorded at baseline in only 6 or 7 AZD1222 recipients. Nearly half of spike-specific TCRs reportedly go after variant regions that carry no mutations.

Remarks on this clone: Its antigen is as yet unknown.

Assay used: immunoSEQ multiplex PCR; TCRdb lists only in-frame clones, some missing. The table includes roughly 100,000 clones, approximately 90% detected once. The CDR3 spans 14 residues. Germline lookup yields CDR1 MNHEY and CDR2 SMNVEV (reference sequence). V lost 4 bases to trimming and J lost 10 bases, with 17 bases between them. This clonotype was obtained from an adult who received the AZD1222 COVID-19 vaccine. The source material was peripheral blood, sampled 28 days after the second AZD1222 dose. The chain couples TRBV27 to TRBJ2-1; D call uncertain. CDR3: CASSSHGSTGEQFF. The CDR3 nucleotides read TGTGCCAGCAGTTCCCACGGAAGTACTGGAGAGCAGTTCTTC.